Listed here are 27 T cell receptor beta chains from one sample, sequenced in a study of identical twins (dated by TCRdb to 2016 to 2018). Library creation used 5' RACE. Instrument on record: Illumina HiSeq 2000. TCRdb's own reprocessing of the public reads used fastp at Q25 and MiXCR and kept productive beta chains. All rows with the same CDR3 protein become a single entry with the most common DNA and genes. This sample holds about 280,000 distinct CDR3 sequences; roughly 8.6% were observed only once. About 2.1% of the sample is taken by the ten largest. The sample also formed part of further work on yellow fever vaccine responses in identical twins.

The sequenced sample was memory (CD45RO+) T cells sorted from blood. The cell subset or site label for this specimen denotes: CD45RO+ enriched T cells. These TCRs come from a woman between 18 and 29 years old in good health.

This clonotype appeared many times. The chain combines TRBV5-6 with TRBJ1-5; 7 bases align to TRBD1. V shed 2 bases, J shed 3 bases, and the junction held 5 bases outside the gene matches. This CDR3 has 15 amino acids. Germline V gene data show CDR1 as SGHDT and CDR2 as YYEEEE. CDR3 DNA sequence: TGTGCCAGCAGCTTATTCGACAGGGACAATCAGCCCCAGCATTTT. This translates into CASSLFDRDNQPQHF.

This rearrangement joins TRBV29-1 to TRBJ2-1; a weak D match, TRBD2 (7 bases). CDR3 length: 12 residues. Trimming removed 7 bases at V and 6 bases at J, with 13 bases between. Germline CDR1 reads SQVTM; CDR2 reads ANQGSEA. The CDR3 loop reads CSGEGEVNEQFF. In DNA form, the CDR3 reads TGCAGCGGGGAGGGGGAAGTCAATGAGCAGTTCTTC.

This clonotype has ten or more counts. The rearrangement uses TRBV24-1 and TRBJ1-5, with a tentative D call TRBD1 (5 bases). Trimming took off 5 bases at V and 3 bases at J, with 7 bases between the two ends. Germline assignment: CDR1 KGHDR and CDR2 SFDVKD. CDR3 length equals 13 residues. This CDR3 reads CATSGGYNQPQHF. The CDR3 bases are TGTGCCACCAGTGGGGGGTACAATCAGCCCCAGCATTTT.

The chain is built from TRBV20-1 and TRBJ1-1; 8 bases are shared with TRBD1. Trimming at V came to 3 bases and at J to 5 bases, leaving 8 bases not matched to a gene. CDR1 DFQATT and CDR2 SNEGSKA come from the germline V gene (reference sequence). The CDR3 length is 14 residues. CDR3 loop: CSARGGQGITEAFF. The CDR3 DNA follows: TGCAGTGCTAGGGGAGGACAGGGTATAACTGAAGCTTTCTTT.

Ten or more counts support this clonotype. The J gene is TRBJ1-2, the V gene TRBV5-6; 8 bases fit TRBD1. The V gene's germline CDR1 is SGHDT and CDR2 YYEEEE. CDR3 length: 13 amino acids. Germline trimming cut 4 bases from V and 2 bases from J; bases unmatched to any gene: 1. CDR3 nucleotide sequence: TGTGCCAGCAGCAGACAGGGGAACTATGGCTACACCTTC. Its translation is CASSRQGNYGYTF.

The genes are TRBV5-1 and TRBJ1-4; D remains unclear. Germline CDR1 and CDR2: SGHRS and YFSETQ. The CDR3 is 12 residues long. Deletions cut 3 bases from V and 4 bases from J, with 4 bases between. CDR3 DNA: TGCGCCAGCAGCTCTAATAATGAAAAACTGTTTTTT. Amino acid sequence: CASSSNNEKLFF.

The V call is TRBV23-1, the J call TRBJ2-5, with 8 bases identical to TRBD1. TRBV23-1 is an ORF for which the function is uncertain. The CDR3 sequence is 15 residues long. Trimming took 2 bases from V and 4 from J; bases not matched to a gene: 6. The CDR3 region has the DNA TGCGCCAGCAGTCAACGGACAGGGTCGGGAGAGACCCAGTACTTC. Residues: CASSQRTGSGETQYF.

J is TRBJ2-3 and V is TRBV9, with D possibly matching TRBD1 (5 bases). V dropped 3 bases and J dropped 6 bases, with 11 bases sitting between them. CDR1 is SGDLS and CDR2 is YYNGEE in the germline V gene. The CDR3 covers 13 residues. The CDR3 region is CASSEGLGDTQYF. The CDR3 DNA is TGTGCCAGCAGCGAGGGGCTAGGGGATACGCAGTATTTT.

This clonotype was counted a few times. The CDR3 nucleotides are TGTGCCAGCCGCGGACTAGCGGGGGCCTACGAGCAGTACGTC. It encodes CASRGLAGAYEQYV. The chain employs TRBV6-2 or TRBV6-3 and TRBJ2-7; 13 positions agree with TRBD2. The V segment lost 8 bases and the J segment 2 bases; nucleotides outside the gene matches: 3. Germline assignment: CDR1 MNHEY and CDR2 SVGEGT. The CDR3 length is 14 residues.

This clonotype was counted only a few times. DNA of the CDR3: TGTGCCAGCAGCCCTGGGACTAGCGGGAGGGGCCCAGATACGCAGTATTTT. Protein sequence: CASSPGTSGRGPDTQYF. This rearrangement joins TRBV3-1 to TRBJ2-3, with 16 bases lining up with TRBD2. CDR1 is LGHDT, CDR2 YNNKEL, per germline (reference sequence). V was clipped by 4 bases and J by 4 bases; unmatched bases: 5. The CDR3 length is 17 residues.

This clonotype was counted many times. This sequence joins TRBV10-2 and TRBJ1-2, with a weak D call TRBD1 (5 bases). V was cut by 3 bases and J by 4 bases, with 12 bases left in between. Germline V gene data show CDR1 as WSHSY and CDR2 as SAAADI. CDR3 length: 14 amino acids. CDR3 nucleotides: TGCGCCAGCAGTGACCTCATGACAGTCTATGGCTACACCTTC. The encoded protein is CASSDLMTVYGYTF.

This clonotype was seen ten or more times. The chain employs TRBV5-1 and TRBJ1-1; maybe TRBD1 (5 bases). The length of the CDR3 is 13 residues. Germline V lookup: CDR1 SGHRS, CDR2 YFSETQ. The V and J ends lost 0 bases and 11 bases respectively, with 14 bases between them. The CDR3 DNA follows: TGCGCCAGCAGCTTGGGGGGCAGTGCAGGGGCTTTCTTT. Translating gives CASSLGGSAGAFF. Using reference TRBV5-1 and TRBJ1-1 for the parts outside the CDR3, the full variable domain is KAGVTQTPRYLIKTRGQQVTLSCSPISGHRSVSWYQQTPGQGLQFLFEYFSETQRNKGNFPGRFSGRQFSNSRSEMNVSTLELGDSALYLCASSLGGSAGAFFGQGTRLTVV.

The rearrangement joins TRBV20-1 to TRBJ2-5, with a weak D call TRBD2 (6 bases). This CDR3 has 17 residues. V was shortened by 0 bases and J by 5 bases, with 22 bases between the two germline ends. Germline lookup yields CDR1 DFQATT and CDR2 SNEGSKA (reference sequence). The CDR3 bases are TGCAGTGCTAGAGATGGAGGGGAGGAGTCGTTCTTGGAGACCCAGTACTTC. Translating it yields CSARDGGEESFLETQYF.

The V and J genes are TRBV20-1 and TRBJ1-2, with 7 positions matching TRBD1. CDR3 length equals 13 residues. Germline assignment: CDR1 DFQATT and CDR2 SNEGSKA (reference sequence). V lost 7 bases and J lost 2; bases outside the gene matches: 7. CDR3 protein: CSVVQGHNYGYTF. CDR3 sequence (DNA): TGCAGTGTGGTACAGGGGCACAACTATGGCTACACCTTC.

The V gene is TRBV4-1, the J gene TRBJ2-5, with TRBD1 matching over 7 bases. This CDR3 region has 17 residues. J was trimmed by 0 bases and V by 3 bases; bases with no gene match: 10. Looked up from germline, CDR1 is MGHRA and CDR2 is YSYEKL. CDR3 loop: CASSQDPGQNYQETQYF. The CDR3 DNA is TGCGCCAGCAGCCAGGACCCGGGACAGAACTACCAAGAGACCCAGTACTTC.

This clonotype has at least ten counts. The gene calls are TRBV27 and TRBJ1-1; 9 bases align to TRBD1. Germline-derived CDR1 and CDR2 are MNHEY and SMNVEV (reference sequence). The junction had 14 bases not matched to a gene; V was cut back by 10 bases and J by 5 bases. This CDR3 region has 15 residues. The CDR3 region has the DNA TGTGCCACCCGATCCCGGACAGGGGAAAGGACTGAAGCTTTCTTT. Encoded protein: CATRSRTGERTEAFF.

The sample holds many counts of this clonotype. The V and J genes are TRBV12-3 or TRBV12-4 and TRBJ2-4, with no clear D. Trimming removed 3 bases at V and 0 bases at J, with 18 bases between. This CDR3 is built from 18 residues. CDR3 sequence reads: CASSFEVRRSLAKNIQYF. CDR3 DNA sequence: TGTGCCAGCAGTTTTGAGGTCAGGAGATCCTTAGCCAAAAACATTCAGTACTTC.

This sequence joins TRBV29-1 and TRBJ1-2; D is uncertain. Trimming removed 0 bases from V and 7 bases from J, with 9 bases in between. This CDR3 is built from 12 residues. CDR1 SQVTM and CDR2 ANQGSEA come from the germline V gene. CDR3 sequence (DNA): TGCAGCGTTGAAGATCGTCGGGTTGGCTACACCTTC. This translates into CSVEDRRVGYTF.

In this sample, this clonotype turned up many times. V gene TRBV3-1 combines with J gene TRBJ2-7; no reliable D call. Trimming removed 1 base at V and 0 bases at J, with 4 bases between. The germline CDR1 and CDR2 sequences are LGHDT and YNNKEL (reference sequence). The CDR3 loop spans 13 amino acids. CDR3 sequence: CASSQVSSYEQYF. The CDR3 DNA reads TGTGCCAGCAGCCAAGTGAGCTCCTACGAGCAGTACTTC.

V and J are TRBV7-3 and TRBJ2-3; D is tentatively TRBD1 or TRBD2 (7 bases each). Trimming stripped 4 bases from V and 3 bases from J, with 20 bases between. CDR3 length: 17 residues. Germline lookup yields CDR1 SGHTA and CDR2 FQGTGA. Here the CDR3 DNA reads TGTGCCAGCAGCTCACAGGGGACCGGGAGGAGGACAGATACGCAGTATTTT. This translates into CASSSQGTGRRTDTQYF.

This clonotype appeared a few times. The V call is TRBV29-1, the J call TRBJ2-1; 9 bases line up with TRBD1. V dropped 6 bases and J dropped 1; count of bases not matched to a gene: 1. Germline lookup yields CDR1 SQVTM and CDR2 ANQGSEA. The CDR3 has 13 amino acids. Here the CDR3 DNA reads TGCAGCGTCGGACAGGGGTCCTACAATGAGCAGTTCTTC. The encoded protein is CSVGQGSYNEQFF.

The table lists this clonotype with a few counts. The chain carries TRBV4-1 and TRBJ2-2, with D perhaps matching TRBD2 (6 bases). With 4 bases removed from V and 6 bases from J, the gap between germline ends came to 15 bases. This CDR3 has 15 residues. Germline CDR1 is MGHRA and CDR2 is YSYEKL. The CDR3 bases are TGCGCCAGCAGCCCCAGCGGGCCGTGGGCCGGGGAGCTGTTTTTT. It specifies CASSPSGPWAGELFF.

This clonotype was counted at least ten times. This rearrangement joins TRBV12-3 or TRBV12-4 to TRBJ1-4; D is unclear. V was cut by 6 bases and J by 14 bases, with 16 bases left in between. The CDR3 contains 12 residues. The CDR3 DNA reads as TGTGCCAGCAGCCTAGGACGCCCCAGGCTGTTTTTT. It is translated as CASSLGRPRLFF.

This clonotype was seen a handful of times. V gene TRBV6-2 or TRBV6-3 combines with J gene TRBJ2-1; possibly TRBD1 for D (6 bases). Germline assignment: CDR1 MNHEY and CDR2 SVGEGT. V gave up 5 bases and J gave up 4 bases, with 9 bases separating them. The CDR3 extends over 13 amino acids. The CDR3 DNA is TGTGCCAGCAGTACCCAGGGGTACAATGAGCAGTTCTTC. Amino acids: CASSTQGYNEQFF.

This clonotype was detected ten times or more. V and J are TRBV4-1 and TRBJ2-1; TRBD2 matches at 10 bases. The CDR3 contains 16 residues. CDR1 MGHRA and CDR2 YSYEKL come from the germline V gene. V shed 0 bases, J shed 9 bases, and the junction held 8 bases outside the gene matches. This CDR3 is CASSQEFLAGAAEQFF. The CDR3 coding sequence is TGCGCCAGCAGCCAAGAATTTCTAGCGGGGGCCGCTGAGCAGTTCTTC.

This clonotype was seen at least ten times. The rearrangement uses TRBV7-2 and TRBJ2-2, with 7 bases that match TRBD2. After removal of 6 bases from V and 0 bases from J, the junction contained 4 bases not matched to a gene. The CDR3 consists of 15 residues. CDR1 is SGHTA and CDR2 is FQGNSA in the germline V gene. CDR3 bases: TGTGCCAGCAGACACGGGGGGTCGAACACCGGGGAGCTGTTTTTT. The encoded protein is CASRHGGSNTGELFF.

In the case of this clonotype: A much larger clone lies a single base off, so this may be a read error. The chain recombines TRBV7-8 with TRBJ2-1; D might be TRBD2 (5 bases). The CDR3 loop spans 16 amino acids. CDR1 and CDR2 from the germline V gene are SGHVS and FQNEAQ. The CDR3 region has the DNA TGTGTCAGCAGCTTAGTGATTAGCGCTAACTACAATGAGCAGTTCTTC. As protein: CVSSLVISANYNEQFF.